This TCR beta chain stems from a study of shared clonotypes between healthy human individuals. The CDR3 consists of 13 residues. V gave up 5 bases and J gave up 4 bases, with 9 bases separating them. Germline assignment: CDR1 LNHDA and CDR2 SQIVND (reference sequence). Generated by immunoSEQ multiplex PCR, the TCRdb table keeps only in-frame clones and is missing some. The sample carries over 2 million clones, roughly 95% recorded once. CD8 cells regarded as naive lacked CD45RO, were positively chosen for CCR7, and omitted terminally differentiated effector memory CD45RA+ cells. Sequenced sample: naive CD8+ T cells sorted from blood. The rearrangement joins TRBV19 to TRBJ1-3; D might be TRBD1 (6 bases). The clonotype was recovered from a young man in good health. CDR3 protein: CASSPGTGNTIYF. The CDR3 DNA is TGTGCCAGTAGTCCAGGGACAGGAAACACCATATATTTT. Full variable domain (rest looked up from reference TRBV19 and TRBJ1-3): DGGITQSPKYLFRKEGQNVTLSCEQNLNHDAMYWYRQDPGQGLRLIYYSQIVNDFQKGDIAEGYSVSREKKESFPLTVTSAQKNPTAFYLCASSPGTGNTIYFGEGSWLTVV.